The T cell receptor (beta chain) described here comes from a study of T cell repertoires in cytomegalovirus infection. For the study at large: Both a matching HLA type and CMV infection were indicated by public TCR beta signatures. General study findings and limits: HLA-C-restricted, CMV-specific TCR beta clonotypes were dominant ex vivo. Public TCR beta family frequency separated CMV-and-HLA carriers, including in an independent cohort.

One entry per CDR3 protein results from TCRdb running MiXCR on the reads. Of 350,000 to 550,000 distinct CDR3 sequences detected, approximately 32% appear once; the ten largest clones hold approximately 13%. Details on this clonotype: Antigen: not known.

The CDR3 contains 14 residues. The V and J ends lost 7 bases and 3 bases respectively, with 15 bases between them. Material for sequencing was PBMCs. This sequence joins TRBV12-3 or TRBV12-4 and TRBJ2-5; a possible D gene is TRBD1 (6 bases). This TCR was sampled from a human donor in good health (CMV status not recorded). Some clones in this sample may be carry-over from other donors' samples. The CDR3 coding sequence is TGTGCCAGCACCAAGGGGGTAGCTAAAGAGACCCAGTACTTC. This encodes CASTKGVAKETQYF.